The 24 T cell receptor beta chains below all came from one sample that was sequenced in a study of T cell responses to AZD1222 COVID-19 vaccine (TCRdb year 2021). The sample's time point, from its label and the paper: baseline before first vaccination. The method was the immunoSEQ multiplex PCR assay. TCRdb took this table from immuneACCESS and kept in-frame rearrangements with V and J called. Such tables lack part of the clones; where checked against another copy, unresolved V genes explain under half of the gap, and the rest is unexplained. In all, the sample holds roughly 96,000 clones, and roughly 90% of those were seen once. Of the sample, roughly 24% is held by the ten largest clones. The material sequenced was peripheral blood, taken on day 0 of AZD1222 vaccination. The source is an adult in good health.

This chain's CDR3 is CASRPGQGAIWNTEAFF. In nucleotides, the CDR3 is TGTGCCAGCAGGCCGGGACAGGGGGCTATATGGAACACTGAAGCTTTCTTT. V usage is TRBV28 and J usage is TRBJ1-1; 12 bases map to TRBD1. CDR3 length: 17 amino acids. CDR1 is MDHEN, CDR2 SYDVKM, per germline. J was trimmed by 1 base and V by 6 bases; bases with no gene match: 9. The whole variable domain, remainder taken from reference TRBV28 and TRBJ1-1, is DVKVTQSSRYLVKRTGEKVFLECVQDMDHENMFWYRQDPGLGLRLIYFSYDVKMKEKGDIPEGYSVSREKKERFSLILESASTNQTSMYLCASRPGQGAIWNTEAFFGQGTRLTVV.

The rearrangement joins TRBV19 to TRBJ2-3; D perhaps matches TRBD1 (7 bases). Germline V gene sequence: CDR1 LNHDA, CDR2 SQIVND (reference sequence). The CDR3 runs 17 residues. Trimming removed 3 bases at V and 5 bases at J, with 21 bases between. The CDR3 is CASSMPEEPGGLDTQYF. The CDR3 DNA is TGTGCCAGTAGTATGCCCGAGGAGCCAGGGGGACTAGATACGCAGTATTTT.

The chain is built from TRBV30 and TRBJ2-1; 7 bases are shared with TRBD2. CDR3 length: 17 residues. CDR1 is GTSNPN and CDR2 is SVGIG in the germline V gene (reference sequence). V gave up 2 bases and J gave up 1 base; unmatched junction bases: 11. CDR3 region: CAWSRGGRARSYNEQFF. CDR3 nucleotide sequence: TGTGCCTGGAGTCGTGGGGGGAGGGCAAGATCCTACAATGAGCAGTTCTTC.

This sequence joins TRBV5-6 and TRBJ2-1; tentatively, D is TRBD1 or TRBD2 (5 bases each). Germline CDR1 and CDR2: SGHDT and YYEEEE. The CDR3 extends over 16 amino acids. V lost 3 bases and J lost 3, with 16 bases in between. Here the CDR3 DNA reads TGTGCCAGCAGCTCCACGGGGACCAGCGACTACAATGAGCAGTTCTTC. It yields the protein CASSSTGTSDYNEQFF.

The J gene is TRBJ2-1, the V gene TRBV14; D gene ambiguous. The CDR3 runs to 11 residues. Trimming left V 5 bases short and J 4 bases short, with 3 bases between. The V gene's germline CDR1 is SGHDN and CDR2 FVKESK. The CDR3 coding sequence is TGTGCCAGCAGCTTTTACAATGAGCAGTTCTTC. This encodes CASSFYNEQFF.

The chain combines TRBV7-3 with TRBJ2-5; 7 bases are shared with TRBD2. CDR3 length: 15 amino acids. Germline loops: CDR1 SGHTA, CDR2 FQGTGA. The V gene end was trimmed by 5 bases and the J gene end by 0 bases; junction bases not matched to a gene: 6. CDR3: CASSRTGGYQETQYF. The CDR3 DNA sequence: TGTGCCAGCAGCCGAACCGGGGGGTACCAAGAGACCCAGTACTTC.

The chain uses TRBV9 and TRBJ2-7, with D possibly matching TRBD1 (6 bases). Germline assignment: CDR1 SGDLS and CDR2 YYNGEE. The CDR3 consists of 15 residues. V lost 0 bases and J 5 bases, leaving 15 bases between the germline ends. CDR3 residues: CASSVGQGWGDEQYF. In DNA, the CDR3 is TGTGCCAGCAGCGTAGGGCAGGGGTGGGGCGACGAGCAGTACTTC.

A remark on this clone: This specimen includes other DNA sequences encoding the same CDR3. The rearrangement joins TRBV7-9 to TRBJ2-1; 13 bases are a match to TRBD2. V lost 1 base to trimming and J lost 2 bases; unmatched junction nucleotides: 2. The CDR3 is made up of 17 amino acids. From germline, CDR1 is SEHNR and CDR2 FQNEAQ (reference sequence). This CDR3 is CASSLGGLAGAYNEQFF. CDR3 nucleotide sequence: TGTGCCAGCAGCTTAGGAGGACTAGCGGGGGCCTACAATGAGCAGTTCTTC.

The gene calls are TRBV4-2 and TRBJ1-6; tentatively, D is TRBD1 (5 bases). Germline lookup yields CDR1 LGHNA and CDR2 YNFKEQ. Trimming stripped 0 bases from V and 0 bases from J, with 12 bases between. CDR3 length: 18 residues. CDR3 DNA: TGTGCCAGCAGCCAAGATGTGGGGGAGAGCTCCTATAATTCACCCCTCCACTTT. Translation: CASSQDVGESSYNSPLHF.

In DNA form, the CDR3 reads TGTGCCAGCAGTCCCCGAGCCTACGAGCAGTACTTC. This sequence encodes CASSPRAYEQYF. This chain uses TRBV6-2 or TRBV6-3 with TRBJ2-7; D is unresolved. The germline CDR1 and CDR2 sequences are MNHEY and SVGEGT. The CDR3 consists of 12 residues. Deletions cut 5 bases from V and 2 bases from J, with 7 bases between.

This clone has a handful of counts. The chain uses TRBV9 and TRBJ1-3, with TRBD1 matching 8 bases. V shed 3 bases, J shed 4 bases, and the junction held 3 bases outside the gene matches. The CDR3 is 14 amino acids. Germline loops: CDR1 SGDLS, CDR2 YYNGEE. The CDR3 is CASSAQGVGNTIYF. In nucleotides, the CDR3 is TGTGCCAGCAGCGCACAGGGGGTGGGAAACACCATATATTTT.

This chain joins TRBV4-1 and TRBJ1-5; tentatively, D is TRBD1 (5 bases). Per the germline V gene, CDR1 is MGHRA and CDR2 is YSYEKL. V was trimmed by 1 base and J by 2 bases, leaving 18 bases between them. This CDR3 region has 18 residues. Here the CDR3 reads CASSQVDMGFSGNQPQHF. DNA for the CDR3: TGCGCCAGCAGCCAAGTGGACATGGGGTTTAGTGGCAATCAGCCCCAGCATTTT.

J is TRBJ2-7 and V is TRBV7-8; 7 bases are a match to TRBD2. The CDR3 runs to 16 residues. Trimming at V came to 1 base and at J to 0 bases, leaving 6 bases not matched to a gene. In germline, CDR1 is SGHVS, CDR2 FQNEAQ. CDR3 bases: TGTGCCAGCAGCTTAGGGGAGGGGTCAAACTCCTACGAGCAGTACTTC. The encoded protein is CASSLGEGSNSYEQYF.

The rearrangement uses TRBV5-1 and TRBJ1-1, with a possible D match to TRBD1 (6 bases). Trimming left V 2 bases short and J 4 bases short, with 21 bases between. Germline CDR1 reads SGHRS; CDR2 reads YFSETQ. There are 17 residues in the CDR3. The CDR3 DNA follows: TGCGCCAGCAGCTTCTCTTTCACGGGGGCAGGGTTCACTGAAGCTTTCTTT. It codes for CASSFSFTGAGFTEAFF.

The genes are TRBV30 and TRBJ2-7, with TRBD2 identical over 7 bases. Per germline, CDR1 GTSNPN and CDR2 SVGIG (reference sequence). This CDR3 is built from 12 residues. V gave up 2 bases and J gave up 6 bases; unmatched junction bases: 4. The CDR3 DNA sequence: TGTGCCTGGAGTACAACTAGCGTCGAGCAGTACTTC. It yields the protein CAWSTTSVEQYF.

This clone was counted a single time. V is TRBV5-3 and J is TRBJ2-1; 14 bases are a match to TRBD2. TRBV5-3 is designated an ORF whose function remains uncertain. The V and J ends lost 3 bases and 6 bases, in that order; junction bases with no gene match: 2. This CDR3 is 15 amino acids long. DNA of the CDR3: TGTGCCAGAAGCTGGGGACTAGCGGGAGCCAATGAGCAGTTCTTC. This translates into CARSWGLAGANEQFF.

The chain links TRBV18 to TRBJ2-1; perhaps TRBD2 as D (5 bases). Trimming pared 1 base from V and 1 base from J, leaving 11 bases between. CDR1 is KGHSH, CDR2 LQKENI, per germline. The CDR3 is 16 residues long. The DNA of the CDR3 is TGTGCCAGCTCACCACTCGACGGAGGATCCTACAATGAGCAGTTCTTC. Protein product: CASSPLDGGSYNEQFF.

This rearrangement joins TRBV4-3 to TRBJ1-1; D is undetermined. Germline V gene sequence: CDR1 LGHNA, CDR2 YSLEER. V was shortened by 1 base and J by 6 bases, with 12 bases between the two germline ends. This CDR3 has 14 amino acids. Written as DNA, the CDR3 is TGCGCCAGCAGCCAAGCCCTTGGTGGGGCTGAAGCTTTCTTT. It codes for CASSQALGGAEAFF.

This clone appeared a single time. The rearrangement uses TRBV19 and TRBJ2-5, with 12 bases identical to TRBD2. CDR1 and CDR2 (germline): LNHDA, SQIVND (reference sequence). V trimming: 4 bases; J trimming: 0 bases; junction bases outside the gene matches: 3. The CDR3 totals 16 residues. The CDR3 region has the DNA TGTGCCAGTAGTAGTGGGACTAGCGGGTACCAAGAGACCCAGTACTTC. It translates to CASSSGTSGYQETQYF.

This chain connects TRBV4-1 to TRBJ2-1; possible D gene TRBD1, 5 bases. Germline-derived CDR1 and CDR2 are MGHRA and YSYEKL. The CDR3 consists of 15 residues. The V gene lost 2 bases and the J gene lost 2 bases, with 10 bases spanning the gap. CDR3 sequence (DNA): TGCGCCAGCAGCCAAAGGGGCGGTACCTACAATGAGCAGTTCTTC. It yields the protein CASSQRGGTYNEQFF.

The J gene is TRBJ1-2, the V gene TRBV7-9; the match to TRBD1 covers 7 bases. CDR1 is SEHNR and CDR2 is FQNEAQ in the germline V gene (reference sequence). The CDR3 length is 15 residues. J lost 0 bases, V lost 3 bases, and 4 bases had no gene match. The chain's CDR3 is CASSLGQIPNYGYTF. As DNA, the CDR3 is TGTGCCAGCAGCTTGGGACAGATCCCTAACTATGGCTACACCTTC.

The chain is built from TRBV24-1 and TRBJ1-2, with a tentative D call TRBD1 (5 bases). Germline V gives CDR1 KGHDR, CDR2 SFDVKD. The CDR3 is made up of 15 amino acids. V dropped 3 bases and J dropped 7 bases, with 17 bases sitting between them. CDR3 coding DNA: TGTGCCACCAGTGATCCGGACGGACCAAGGGGTGGCTACACCTTC. It is translated as CATSDPDGPRGGYTF.

This chain joins TRBV18 and TRBJ2-5; 12 bases map to TRBD1. V trimming: 3 bases; J trimming: 5 bases; junction bases outside the gene matches: 10. This CDR3 spans 17 amino acids. Germline values: CDR1 KGHSH, CDR2 LQKENI. The DNA of the CDR3 is TGTGCCAGCTCACCTAATCCAGGGACAGGGGGCGGTGAGACCCAGTACTTC. Translation: CASSPNPGTGGGETQYF.

This chain links TRBV28 with TRBJ1-4; D ambiguous. There are 15 residues in the CDR3. The germline gives CDR1 MDHEN, CDR2 SYDVKM. The V end was cut by 6 bases, the J end by 8 bases, with 19 bases between. CDR3 bases: TGTGCCAGCAGCGGGCCGGGAGGAGGGTCAGAAAAACTGTTTTTT. Encoded protein: CASSGPGGGSEKLFF.